The clone carrying this TCR beta chain turned up a few times. Antigen specificity is unknown. Samples came from axillary lymph nodes draining the breast cancer. There are 16 residues in the CDR3. With 2 bases clipped from V and 4 bases from J, the junction kept 6 bases outside the gene matches. Germline lookup yields CDR1 LGHDT and CDR2 YNNKEL (reference sequence). TCRdb called the multiplex PCR reads again in MiXCR, with one record for every CDR3 protein. The profile shows 200,000 or so distinct CDR3 sequences, around a third of them singletons. These data belong to a study of breast tumors, draining lymph nodes, adjacent tissues. Study-level findings and limits: Compared with basal-like, luminal-like tumors shared significantly more repertoire with nontumor tissue.

The sequencing sample was made of axillary lymph node tissue. The clonotype comes from a female donor with breast cancer. Some clones in this sample may be carry-over from other donors' samples. The chain couples TRBV3-1 to TRBJ2-5; 11 bases align to TRBD1. The CDR3 bases are TGTGCCAGCAGCCAATCTTCCGGGACAGGGGGAGAGACCCAGTACTTC. Amino acids: CASSQSSGTGGETQYF.